The TCR beta chain described here comes from a study of blood T cell repertoires in COVID-19. Sequenced by immunoSEQ multiplex PCR; TCRdb stores in-frame clones only, minus some. Of about 170,000 clones listed, around four fifths are singletons. CDR3 length: 14 residues. CDR1 is MDHEN, CDR2 SYDVKM, per germline. V was clipped by 4 bases and J by 2 bases, with 11 bases between them. V gene TRBV28 combines with J gene TRBJ1-2; D perhaps matches TRBD1 (5 bases). Sequenced sample: peripheral blood. The source of this sequence is a woman aged 55-70 years with acute or convalescent COVID-19. In DNA, the CDR3 is TGTGCCAGCAGTTCTCATGGGGGGAACTATGGCTACACCTTC. It yields the protein CASSSHGGNYGYTF.